This passage covers 3 T cell receptor beta chains from one sample sequenced in a study of technical replicates of blood from a handful of donors (dated by TCRdb to the late 2010s). The library was built by means of the immunoSEQ multiplex PCR assay. TCRdb re-hosts the immuneACCESS table, in-frame sequences only. Its copies lack some clones; in the studies checked, an unresolved V gene accounts for under half of them, and the cause for the rest is not known. The sample yields fewer than 85,000 clones; 85% to 95% were counted once. 0.25% of the sample is in the top ten clones. Material: T cells isolated from PBMCs. Receptors were obtained from a human donor in good health.

This sequence joins TRBV21-1 and TRBJ2-7; the table's D call, TRBD1, has no DNA check behind it. TRBV21-1 is described as a pseudogene. CDR3 length: 15 residues. CDR3 DNA sequence: TGTGCCAGCAGCAAAGCCGGGACAGGGAATCCGACGCAGTACTTC. It encodes CASSKAGTGNPTQYF.

This chain joins TRBV29-1 and TRBJ2-7; 9 nucleotides agree with TRBD1. CDR1 is SQVTM and CDR2 is ANQGSEA in the germline V gene. V dropped 7 bases and J dropped 2; count of bases not matched to a gene: 3. The CDR3 sequence is 12 residues long. CDR3 in DNA: TGCAGCGCATGGACAGGGGCCTACGAGCAGTACTTC. The encoded protein is CSAWTGAYEQYF.

This rearrangement joins TRBV19 to TRBJ2-1; D is perhaps TRBD2 (5 bases). This CDR3 region has 14 residues. V lost 5 bases and J lost 2, with 10 bases in between. Germline-derived CDR1 and CDR2 are LNHDA and SQIVND (reference sequence). The CDR3 loop reads CASSSRGAYNEQFF. The CDR3 nucleotides read TGTGCCAGTAGTTCCCGGGGAGCCTACAATGAGCAGTTCTTC. Combining the CDR3 with reference TRBV19 and TRBJ2-1 gives the whole variable domain DGGITQSPKYLFRKEGQNVTLSCEQNLNHDAMYWYRQDPGQGLRLIYYSQIVNDFQKGDIAEGYSVSREKKESFPLTVTSAQKNPTAFYLCASSSRGAYNEQFFGPGTRLTVL.